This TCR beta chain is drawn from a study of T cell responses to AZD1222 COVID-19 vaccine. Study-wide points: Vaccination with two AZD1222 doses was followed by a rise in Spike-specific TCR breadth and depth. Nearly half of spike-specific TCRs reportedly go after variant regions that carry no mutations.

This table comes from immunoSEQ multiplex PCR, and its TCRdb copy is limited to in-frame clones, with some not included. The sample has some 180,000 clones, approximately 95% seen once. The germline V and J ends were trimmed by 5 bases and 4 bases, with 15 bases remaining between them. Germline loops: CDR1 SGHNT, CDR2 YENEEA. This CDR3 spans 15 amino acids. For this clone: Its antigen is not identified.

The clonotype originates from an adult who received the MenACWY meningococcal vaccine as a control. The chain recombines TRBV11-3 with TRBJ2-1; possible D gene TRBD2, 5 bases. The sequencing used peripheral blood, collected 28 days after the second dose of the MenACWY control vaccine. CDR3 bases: TGTGCCAGCAGCGCCAACAGCGGTCCTTACAATGAGCAGTTCTTC. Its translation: CASSANSGPYNEQFF.